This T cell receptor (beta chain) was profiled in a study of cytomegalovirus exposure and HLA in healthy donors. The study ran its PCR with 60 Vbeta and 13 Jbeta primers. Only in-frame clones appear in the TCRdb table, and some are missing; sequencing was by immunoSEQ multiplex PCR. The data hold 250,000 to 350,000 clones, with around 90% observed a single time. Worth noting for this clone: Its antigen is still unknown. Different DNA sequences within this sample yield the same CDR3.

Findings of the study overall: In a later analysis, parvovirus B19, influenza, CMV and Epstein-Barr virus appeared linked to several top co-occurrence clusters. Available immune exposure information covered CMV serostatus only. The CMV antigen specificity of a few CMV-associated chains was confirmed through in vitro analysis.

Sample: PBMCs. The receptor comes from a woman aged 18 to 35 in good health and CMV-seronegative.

CDR3 in DNA: TGTGCCAGCAGCGTAGACAGGGGCGACGAGCAGTACTTC. Translation gives CASSVDRGDEQYF. The chain uses TRBV9 and TRBJ2-7; 7 positions match TRBD1. This CDR3 spans 13 amino acids. Germline CDR1 and CDR2: SGDLS and YYNGEE. V shed 0 bases and J 5 bases; nucleotides not matched to a gene: 2.